This TCR beta chain was recovered during a study of control samples from healthy donors and cancer patients. Method: immunoSEQ multiplex PCR; TCRdb's copy keeps in-frame clones and lacks some. The sample holds around 190,000 clones, around nine tenths seen once. The CDR3 has 10 residues. Note on this clone: The junction shows a germline mismatch at one end, possibly a read error.

Sample: blood. The TCR sequence derives from a man aged 25-45 years in good health. This chain joins TRBV12-3 or TRBV12-4 and TRBJ1-2, with 8 bases matching TRBD1. The CDR3 nucleotides are TGTGCCAGCAGTTCGGACAGGGTGAGGTTC. Translated: CASSSDRVRF.